This TCR beta chain was sequenced during a study of blood T cell repertoires in COVID-19. In the authors' workflow: The authors estimated nucleated cell counts from reference gene primer amplification. Assay used: immunoSEQ multiplex PCR; TCRdb lists only in-frame clones, some missing. V, J and clone size derive from that table, while D and trimming were established from the DNA sequence. Of 120,000 to 150,000 clones listed, around 76% were seen once; the top ten hold around 4.4%. Germline CDR1 is DFQATT and CDR2 is SNEGSKA (reference sequence). CDR3 size: 20 residues. V lost 3 bases to trimming and J lost 1 base; unmatched junction nucleotides: 14.

Sequencing was done on a sample of peripheral blood. V and J are TRBV20-1 and TRBJ2-1; TRBD2 matches 14 bases. The origin of this receptor is a man in his sixties with acute or convalescent COVID-19. Here the CDR3 DNA reads TGCAGTGCTAGTAGTATGCCGGGACTAGCGGGAGAAAGGTCCTACAATGAGCAGTTCTTC. Translating it yields CSASSMPGLAGERSYNEQFF.